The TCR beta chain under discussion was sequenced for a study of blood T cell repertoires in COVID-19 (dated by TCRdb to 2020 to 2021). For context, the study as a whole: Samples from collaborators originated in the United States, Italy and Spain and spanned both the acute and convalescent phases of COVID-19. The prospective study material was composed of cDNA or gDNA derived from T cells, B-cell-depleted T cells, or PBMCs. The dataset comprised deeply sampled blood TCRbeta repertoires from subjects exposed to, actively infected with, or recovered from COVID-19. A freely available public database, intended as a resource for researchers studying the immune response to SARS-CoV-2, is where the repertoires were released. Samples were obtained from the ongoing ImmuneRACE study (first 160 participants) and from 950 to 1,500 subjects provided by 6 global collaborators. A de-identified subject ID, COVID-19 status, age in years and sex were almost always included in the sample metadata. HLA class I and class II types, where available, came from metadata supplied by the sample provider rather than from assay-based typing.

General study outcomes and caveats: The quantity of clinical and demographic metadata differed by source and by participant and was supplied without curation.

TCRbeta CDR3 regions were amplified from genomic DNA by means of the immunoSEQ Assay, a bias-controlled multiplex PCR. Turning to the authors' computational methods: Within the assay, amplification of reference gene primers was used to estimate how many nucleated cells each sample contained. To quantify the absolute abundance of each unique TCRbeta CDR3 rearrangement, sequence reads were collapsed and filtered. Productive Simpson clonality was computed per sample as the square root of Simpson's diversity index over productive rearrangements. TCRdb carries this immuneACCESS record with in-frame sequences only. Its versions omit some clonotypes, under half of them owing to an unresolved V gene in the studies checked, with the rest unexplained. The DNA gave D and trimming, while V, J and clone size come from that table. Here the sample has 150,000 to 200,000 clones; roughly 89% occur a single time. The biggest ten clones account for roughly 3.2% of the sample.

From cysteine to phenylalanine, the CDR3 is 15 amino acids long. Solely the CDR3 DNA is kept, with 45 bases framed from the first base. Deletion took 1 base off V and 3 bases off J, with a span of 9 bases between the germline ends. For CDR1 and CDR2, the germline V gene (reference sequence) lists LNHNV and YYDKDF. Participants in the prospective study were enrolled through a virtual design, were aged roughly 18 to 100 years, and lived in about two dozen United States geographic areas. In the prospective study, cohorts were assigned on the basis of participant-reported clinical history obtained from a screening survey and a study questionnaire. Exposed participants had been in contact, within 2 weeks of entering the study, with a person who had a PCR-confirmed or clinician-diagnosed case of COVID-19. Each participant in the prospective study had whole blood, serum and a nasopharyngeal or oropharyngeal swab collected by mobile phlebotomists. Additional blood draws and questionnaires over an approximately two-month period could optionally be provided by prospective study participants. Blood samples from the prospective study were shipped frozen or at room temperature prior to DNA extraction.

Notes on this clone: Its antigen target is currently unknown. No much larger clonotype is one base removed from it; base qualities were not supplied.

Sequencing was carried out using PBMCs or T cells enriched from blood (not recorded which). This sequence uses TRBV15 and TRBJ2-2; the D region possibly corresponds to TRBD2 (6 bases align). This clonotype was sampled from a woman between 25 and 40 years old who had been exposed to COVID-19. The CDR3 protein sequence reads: CATSRAGGYTGELFF. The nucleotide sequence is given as TGTGCCACCAGCAGAGCTGGGGGGTACACCGGGGAGCTGTTTTTT.